Below are 22 T cell receptor beta chains sequenced from a single sample in a study of graft-versus-host responses after intestinal transplantation. Some clones are missing from TCRdb's copy, which holds only in-frame ones; the method was immunoSEQ multiplex PCR. The profile shows roughly 28,000 clones, more than 85% of them singletons. The source material was PBMCs, sampled approximately 69 days after intestinal transplant. Source of these receptors: a human patient who received an intestinal transplant, so some T cells may come from the graft donor.

The CDR3 sequence is CASTGDRGNSNYGYTF. CDR3 in DNA: TGTGCCAGTACCGGGGACAGGGGAAATTCTAACTATGGCTACACCTTC. This chain uses TRBV19 with TRBJ1-2; 10 bases map to TRBD1. The CDR3 length is 16 residues. Germline lookup yields CDR1 LNHDA and CDR2 SQIVND (reference sequence). V dropped 7 bases and J dropped 0; count of bases not matched to a gene: 8.

In its sample, this clone was seen once. The chain joins TRBV6-4 to TRBJ2-5; TRBD1 matches 7 bases. The end of the DNA is better explained by TRBJ2-7, so the J call may be wrong. The germline gives CDR1 MRHNA, CDR2 SNTAGT. The CDR3 has 16 amino acids. CDR3 in amino acids: CASSDWKTGNAYEQYF. DNA of the CDR3: TGTGCCAGCAGTGACTGGAAGACAGGGAATGCATACGAGCAGTACTTC.

The chain couples TRBV6-6 to TRBJ2-7; 7 nucleotides agree with TRBD2. The V segment lost 8 bases and the J segment 0 bases; nucleotides outside the gene matches: 10. The V gene's germline CDR1 is MNHNY and CDR2 SVGAGI (reference sequence). The CDR3 has 15 residues. This CDR3 reads CASGLTSWSSYEQYF. CDR3 DNA: TGTGCCAGCGGGTTGACTAGCTGGAGCTCCTACGAGCAGTACTTC.

On this clone: The same CDR3 arises from other DNA sequences in this sample as well. V and J are TRBV6-1 and TRBJ2-5, with D maybe TRBD1 (6 bases). The CDR3 covers 15 residues. The V and J ends lost 1 base and 2 bases respectively, with 11 bases between them. Germline V gene sequence: CDR1 MNHNS, CDR2 SASEGT. The CDR3 bases are TGTGCCAGCAGTGAAGTCCAAGGACAGCAAGAGACCCAGTACTTC. Encoded protein: CASSEVQGQQETQYF.

This chain links TRBV6-1 with TRBJ2-7, with TRBD2 identical over 8 bases. CDR3 length: 13 residues. The germline V gene has CDR1 MNHNS and CDR2 SASEGT. With 8 bases clipped from V and 7 bases from J, the junction kept 10 bases outside the gene matches. CDR3 bases: TGTGCCAGCCGGGCAGCGGGAGCTGAAGAGCAGTACTTC. It translates to CASRAAGAEEQYF.

The rearrangement uses TRBV5-1 and TRBJ2-2; D might be TRBD2 (5 bases). V lost 0 bases and J lost 0, with 15 bases in between. CDR3 length: 18 residues. Germline values: CDR1 SGHRS, CDR2 YFSETQ. The CDR3 region is CASSLDGVGGSNTGELFF. CDR3 nucleotides: TGCGCCAGCAGCTTGGACGGGGTTGGCGGCTCGAACACCGGGGAGCTGTTTTTT.

The sample holds one count of this clone. V usage is TRBV7-9 and J usage is TRBJ2-7; 8 positions match TRBD1. V dropped 1 base and J dropped 1; count of bases not matched to a gene: 12. The CDR3 is 18 amino acids. Per the germline V gene, CDR1 is SEHNR and CDR2 is FQNEAQ (reference sequence). CDR3 region: CASSLVPHGTGVSYEQYF. The DNA for the CDR3 is TGTGCCAGCAGCTTAGTACCCCACGGGACAGGAGTATCCTACGAGCAGTACTTC.

The rearrangement joins TRBV21-1 to TRBJ2-2; the table assigns TRBD2, which was not confirmed against the DNA. TRBV21-1 is noted as a pseudogene. The CDR3 covers 18 residues. CDR3 region: CASSKPRTSGGNTGELFF. The CDR3 bases are TGTGCCAGCAGCAAACCCCGGACTAGCGGGGGGAACACCGGGGAGCTGTTTTTT.

This sequence joins TRBV27 and TRBJ2-7; D is possibly TRBD2 (5 bases). The germline V gene encodes CDR1 MNHEY and CDR2 SMNVEV (reference sequence). This CDR3 contains 15 residues. The V end was cut by 5 bases, the J end by 3 bases, with 17 bases between. Here the CDR3 reads CASSPKRMRVYEQYF. Here the CDR3 DNA reads TGTGCCAGCAGTCCAAAGAGAATGAGGGTCTACGAGCAGTACTTC.

The chain joins TRBV6-5 to TRBJ2-2; TRBD2 might be the D (5 bases). Trimming took off 2 bases at V and 6 bases at J, with 13 bases between the two ends. The germline V gene encodes CDR1 MNHEY and CDR2 SVGAGI. The CDR3 has 15 residues. The CDR3 sequence: CASSYRGSRAGELFF. As DNA, the CDR3 is TGTGCCAGCAGTTACAGAGGATCGCGGGCCGGGGAGCTGTTTTTT.

This clone was observed a single time. The rearrangement links TRBV6-6 to TRBJ1-1; D remains ambiguous. Trimming shortened V by 6 bases and J by 4 bases, and 18 bases separated the two germline ends. Germline V lookup: CDR1 MNHNY, CDR2 SVGAGI (reference sequence). This CDR3 is 15 amino acids long. The CDR3 coding sequence is TGTGCCAGCAGAGAACCCCGGACGGGTATCACTGAAGCTTTCTTT. It codes for CASREPRTGITEAFF.

This clone was seen more than once but under ten times. This chain links TRBV4-2 with TRBJ2-6; TRBD1 matches at 8 bases. The germline CDR1 and CDR2 sequences are LGHNA and YNFKEQ. The CDR3 is 21 amino acids. The junction had 14 bases not matched to a gene; V was cut back by 1 base and J by 0 bases. The CDR3 is CASSQVGRGRILSSGANVLTF. The CDR3 DNA sequence: TGTGCCAGCAGCCAAGTGGGCAGGGGGCGGATTCTGAGCTCTGGGGCCAACGTCCTGACTTTC.

The chain is built from TRBV27 and TRBJ2-1; 7 bases are a match to TRBD2. Germline trimming cut 4 bases from V and 10 bases from J; bases unmatched to any gene: 7. Germline V gene data show CDR1 as MNHEY and CDR2 as SMNVEV (reference sequence). The CDR3 runs to 13 residues. The CDR3 region is CASSSPAGVEQFF. The CDR3 bases are TGTGCCAGCAGTTCCCCCGCGGGGGTGGAGCAGTTCTTC.

This clone was counted only a few times. Other DNA sequences in this specimen translate into the identical CDR3. CDR3 region: CASSQGTGNTGELFF. The CDR3 region has the DNA TGCGCCAGCAGCCAGGGGACAGGCAACACCGGGGAGCTGTTTTTT. The chain couples TRBV4-3 to TRBJ2-2; 8 nucleotides align to TRBD1. Germline V CDR1 and CDR2: LGHNA, YSLEER. The CDR3 has 15 amino acids. V shed 3 bases, J shed 2 bases, and the junction held 2 bases outside the gene matches.

The chain couples TRBV5-4 to TRBJ2-3; TRBD2 matches 15 bases. Germline V gene lookup returns CDR1 SGHNT and CDR2 YYREEE (reference sequence). J gave up 6 bases and V 4 bases, and 0 bases lay outside the gene matches. CDR3 size: 14 residues. The CDR3 sequence is CASSGTSGGDTQYF. The CDR3 DNA follows: TGTGCCAGCAGCGGGACTAGCGGGGGGGATACGCAGTATTTT.

The rearrangement uses TRBV7-2 and TRBJ2-7; 7 nucleotides agree with TRBD1. The CDR3 consists of 15 residues. Germline V gives CDR1 SGHTA, CDR2 FQGNSA. With V trimmed by 4 bases and J by 2 bases, 8 bases remained unmatched. In DNA form, the CDR3 reads TGTGCCAGCAGCTCTTACCGAGGGACAGCCTACGAGCAGTACTTC. It is translated as CASSSYRGTAYEQYF.

The chain is built from TRBV19 and TRBJ2-1, with D possibly matching TRBD2 (5 bases). The germline V gene encodes CDR1 LNHDA and CDR2 SQIVND (reference sequence). The CDR3 runs 15 residues. V lost 3 bases and J lost 7, with 16 bases in between. CDR3 residues: CASSIAGGYQNEQFF. The CDR3, as DNA: TGTGCCAGTAGTATTGCCGGCGGGTACCAAAATGAGCAGTTCTTC.

This chain connects TRBV4-1 to TRBJ1-4, with D hard to call. Germline CDR1 and CDR2: MGHRA and YSYEKL. The CDR3 length is 15 residues. Trimming pared 1 base from V and 8 bases from J, leaving 14 bases between. CDR3 residues: CASSQVYLKYEKLFF. As DNA, the CDR3 is TGCGCCAGCAGCCAAGTTTACCTGAAATACGAAAAACTGTTTTTT.

This chain uses TRBV5-1 with TRBJ2-2, with 7 bases that match TRBD1. In germline, CDR1 is SGHRS, CDR2 YFSETQ. The ends lost 4 bases at V and 2 bases at J; junction bases unmatched: 8. CDR3 length: 16 amino acids. The CDR3 here is CASSPGTAINTGELFF. CDR3 in DNA: TGCGCCAGCAGCCCCGGGACAGCTATAAACACCGGGGAGCTGTTTTTT.

Only one count was recorded for this clone. The chain combines TRBV4-1 with TRBJ1-2; D is ambiguous. The CDR3 has 15 amino acids. Germline CDR1 and CDR2: MGHRA and YSYEKL. V shed 0 bases and J shed 7 bases, with 15 bases lying between them. The CDR3 DNA reads as TGCGCCAGCAGCCAAGAAAGGGATACTGATCGTGGCTACACCTTC. Its protein product is CASSQERDTDRGYTF.

The sample holds one count of this clone. The chain combines TRBV21-1 with TRBJ1-1; TRBD1 is taken as the D call from the table, unchecked against the DNA. TRBV21-1 is flagged as a pseudogene. The CDR3 contains 18 residues. The DNA of the CDR3 is TGTGCCAGCAGCAAAAGGGGACAGGTTTTACTCCCTAACACTGAAGCTTTCTTT. It codes for CASSKRGQVLLPNTEAFF.

V gene TRBV28 combines with J gene TRBJ2-1; 11 bases fit TRBD2. The CDR3 runs to 18 residues. Looked up from germline, CDR1 is MDHEN and CDR2 is SYDVKM. V was pared by 2 bases and J by 3 bases, with 9 bases of the junction left unmatched. CDR3 sequence: CASSLGQGLAEVYNEQFF. The CDR3, as DNA: TGTGCCAGCAGTTTAGGGCAGGGACTAGCGGAAGTCTACAATGAGCAGTTCTTC.